The source of this T cell receptor (beta chain) is a study of blood T cell repertoires in COVID-19. Study as a whole: The origin of the acute and convalescent COVID-19 samples was the United States, Italy and Spain. Sources were T cells, B-cell-depleted T cells, or PBMCs; the material itself was cDNA or gDNA.

V trimming: 4 bases; J trimming: 2 bases; junction bases outside the gene matches: 17. CDR3 length: 18 amino acids. Germline V gene sequence: CDR1 SGHNT, CDR2 YYREEE (reference sequence). Authors' analysis steps: For nucleated cells, counts were estimated from reference gene primer amplification. The repertoire was sequenced with immunoSEQ multiplex PCR; TCRdb's copy has only in-frame clones and lacks some. V, J and clone size were drawn from that table, and D and trimming were deduced from the DNA. The sample holds under 250,000 clones, just under 85% seen once. Sequencing was carried out using peripheral blood. The chain couples TRBV5-4 to TRBJ2-5; 7 nucleotides align to TRBD1. The receptor comes from a man at least 80 years old with acute or convalescent COVID-19. The CDR3 DNA sequence: TGTGCCAGCAGCCCCCGGGACAGTATTTTCAGCCAACAAGAGACCCAGTACTTC. It encodes CASSPRDSIFSQQETQYF.